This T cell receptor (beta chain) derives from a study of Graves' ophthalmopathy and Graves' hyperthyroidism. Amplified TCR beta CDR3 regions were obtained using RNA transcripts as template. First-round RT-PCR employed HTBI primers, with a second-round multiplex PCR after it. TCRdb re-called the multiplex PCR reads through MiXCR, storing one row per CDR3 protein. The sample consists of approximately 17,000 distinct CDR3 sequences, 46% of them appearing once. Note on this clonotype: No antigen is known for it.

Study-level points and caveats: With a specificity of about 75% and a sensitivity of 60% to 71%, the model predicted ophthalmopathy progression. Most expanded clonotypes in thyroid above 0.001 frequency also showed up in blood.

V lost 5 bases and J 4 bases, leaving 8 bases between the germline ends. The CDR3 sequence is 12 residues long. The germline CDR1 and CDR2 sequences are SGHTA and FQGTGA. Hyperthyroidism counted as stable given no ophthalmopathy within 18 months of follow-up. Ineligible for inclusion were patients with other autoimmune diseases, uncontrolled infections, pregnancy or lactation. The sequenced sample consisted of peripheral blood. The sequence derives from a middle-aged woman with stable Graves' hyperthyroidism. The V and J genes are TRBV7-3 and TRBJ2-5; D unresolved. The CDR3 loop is CASSPKGETQYF. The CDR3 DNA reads TGTGCCAGCAGCCCGAAGGGAGAGACCCAGTACTTC.